The clone carrying this T cell receptor (beta chain) came up once. The source of the sample is a study of blood T cell repertoires in COVID-19. Sequencing was performed with immunoSEQ multiplex PCR; in TCRdb, only in-frame clones are kept and a portion is missing. The profile covers around 220,000 clones, with 79% appearing a single time and roughly 4.2% taken by the ten largest. CDR1 is MDHEN and CDR2 is SYDVKM in the germline V gene. This CDR3 is 13 amino acids long. The V end lost 3 bases, the J end lost 9 bases, and 14 bases lay between the germline ends. This TCR was recovered from a woman between 40 and 50 years old with active or convalescent COVID-19. V gene TRBV28 combines with J gene TRBJ1-2; TRBD1 might be the D (6 bases). Sequenced material: peripheral blood. Here the CDR3 reads CASSFGGAGSYTF. DNA of the CDR3: TGTGCCAGCAGTTTTGGGGGGGCGGGGAGCTACACCTTC.